Shown below are 27 T cell receptor beta chains from a single sample sequenced in a study of T cell responses to AZD1222 COVID-19 vaccine. The assay was immunoSEQ multiplex PCR, and TCRdb's table has in-frame clones only and misses some. This table has about 130,000 clones, 65% to 90% appearing once. The material was peripheral blood, obtained on day 0 of AZD1222 vaccination. The receptor source for this set is an adult in good health.

This sequence joins TRBV7-2 and TRBJ1-3; no clear D gene. The germline V gene encodes CDR1 SGHTA and CDR2 FQGNSA. The CDR3 has 18 residues. V was trimmed by 2 bases and J by 0 bases, leaving 17 bases between them. CDR3 amino acids: CASSLSPPLPSSGNTIYF. Written as DNA, the CDR3 is TGTGCCAGCAGCTTATCTCCCCCGCTACCTAGCTCTGGAAACACCATATATTTT.

The rearrangement uses TRBV12-3 or TRBV12-4 and TRBJ1-1, with D maybe TRBD1 (5 bases). The length of the CDR3 is 13 residues. V lost 2 bases and J 2 bases, leaving 6 bases between the germline ends. The CDR3 spells CASSLQGNTEAFF. The CDR3 DNA reads TGTGCCAGCAGTTTACAGGGAAACACTGAAGCTTTCTTT.

V and J are TRBV28 and TRBJ2-7; D is undetermined. The CDR3 totals 12 residues. The germline V gene encodes CDR1 MDHEN and CDR2 SYDVKM. Trimming took 5 bases from V and 4 from J, leaving 9 bases between them. DNA of the CDR3: TGTGCCAGCAGTCCCATCCAGTACGAGCAGTACTTC. This codes for CASSPIQYEQYF.

The genes are TRBV7-2 and TRBJ2-3; D uncertain. From germline, CDR1 is SGHTA and CDR2 FQGNSA. CDR3 length equals 16 residues. Trimming pared 6 bases from V and 1 base from J, leaving 17 bases between. CDR3 sequence reads: CASSPPLRARTDTQYF. The DNA of the CDR3 is TGTGCCAGCAGTCCCCCCCTCCGGGCCCGCACAGATACGCAGTATTTT.

This clone appeared many times. The V gene is TRBV5-6, the J gene TRBJ2-7; 8 bases align to TRBD1. J was trimmed by 3 bases and V by 5 bases; bases with no gene match: 10. The germline V gene encodes CDR1 SGHDT and CDR2 YYEEEE. This CDR3 has 15 amino acids. The CDR3 DNA reads as TGTGCCAGCAGTTTTTTTTCAGGGGGCTACTACGAGCAGTACTTC. It yields the protein CASSFFSGGYYEQYF. The full variable domain, its missing parts supplied by reference TRBV5-6 and TRBJ2-7, is DAGVTQSPTHLIKTRGQQVTLRCSPKSGHDTVSWYQQALGQGPQFIFQYYEEEERQRGNFPDRFSGHQFPNYSSELNVNALLLGDSALYLCASSFFSGGYYEQYFGPGTRLTVT.

The chain combines TRBV19 with TRBJ2-7; 7 bases agree with TRBD1. The V gene's germline CDR1 is LNHDA and CDR2 SQIVND (reference sequence). The ends lost 11 bases at V and 2 bases at J; junction bases unmatched: 18. This CDR3 contains 16 residues. CDR3 nucleotide sequence: TGTGCCTGTCGAGCAGGGACAGACGATATTCCCTACGAGCAGTACTTC. It yields the protein CACRAGTDDIPYEQYF.

V is TRBV10-3 and J is TRBJ1-2; no clear D. CDR3 length: 15 residues. CDR1 and CDR2 from the germline V gene are ENHRY and SYGVKD. V shed 6 bases and J shed 0 bases, with 14 bases lying between them. The CDR3 spells CAISLSGLTNYGYTF. The CDR3 nucleotides read TGTGCCATCAGCTTATCAGGATTAACTAACTATGGCTACACCTTC.

The gene calls are TRBV5-1 and TRBJ1-4; 9 bases align to TRBD1. CDR1 and CDR2 from the germline V gene are SGHRS and YFSETQ. The CDR3 consists of 15 residues. Trimming removed 5 bases from V and 6 bases from J; junction bases left unmatched: 8. The CDR3 is CASRDGQGTYEKLFF. The CDR3 coding sequence is TGCGCCAGCAGAGACGGACAGGGGACTTATGAAAAACTGTTTTTT.

The chain has TRBV7-3 and TRBJ1-3; D ambiguous. CDR1 SGHTA and CDR2 FQGTGA come from the germline V gene. V was clipped by 5 bases and J by 0 bases, with 11 bases between them. This CDR3 has 15 amino acids. The CDR3 spells CASSPTSASGNTIYF. DNA for the CDR3: TGTGCCAGCAGCCCGACATCGGCCTCTGGAAACACCATATATTTT.

About this clone itself: Given the absence of the conserved phenylalanine or tryptophan at the CDR3 end, a read error is likely. The limits of the CDR3 on the DNA are not certain, so only TCRdb's listed CDR3 is given. The V gene is TRBV20-1, the J gene TRBJ2-7; no DNA check was done on the table's D call, TRBD2. CDR1 and CDR2 (germline): DFQATT, SNEGSKA (reference sequence). The CDR3 comprises 11 residues, both ends counted. The CDR3 loop reads CSASLPGLTLL.

The chain carries TRBV7-9 and TRBJ1-4, with 7 bases that match TRBD1. V lost 1 base, J lost 7 bases, and 0 bases stayed unmatched. Germline V gives CDR1 SEHNR, CDR2 FQNEAQ (reference sequence). The CDR3 is 13 residues long. The CDR3 sequence: CASSLGDSEKLFF. The CDR3 nucleotides are TGTGCCAGCAGCTTAGGGGACAGTGAAAAACTGTTTTTT.

The chain joins TRBV24-1 to TRBJ1-1; 7 nucleotides line up with TRBD1. V gave up 6 bases and J gave up 5 bases; unmatched junction bases: 2. This CDR3 comprises 12 residues. Germline V gene sequence: CDR1 KGHDR, CDR2 SFDVKD. This chain's CDR3 is CATSTRGTEAFF. As DNA, the CDR3 is TGTGCCACCAGTACCAGGGGGACTGAAGCTTTCTTT.

The rearrangement joins TRBV19 to TRBJ2-1; D is unclear. The germline gives CDR1 LNHDA, CDR2 SQIVND (reference sequence). The CDR3 length is 13 residues. Trimming left V 4 bases short and J 6 bases short, with 10 bases between. CDR3 nucleotide sequence: TGTGCCAGTAGTACCTTTACCGGCAATGAGCAGTTCTTC. As protein: CASSTFTGNEQFF.

The chain employs TRBV14 and TRBJ1-6; D call uncertain. Germline loops: CDR1 SGHDN, CDR2 FVKESK. CDR3 length equals 15 residues. The V end was cut by 4 bases, the J end by 5 bases, with 12 bases between. CDR3: CASSPSGSHNSPLHF. In DNA form, the CDR3 reads TGTGCCAGCAGCCCCTCCGGGAGCCATAATTCACCCCTCCACTTT.

CDR3 nucleotide sequence: TGTGCCAGCAGCTTCCCTAGCGGGGGCCCCAATGAGCAGTTCTTC. Amino acids: CASSFPSGGPNEQFF. The gene calls are TRBV11-2 and TRBJ2-1, with 10 positions matching TRBD2. Trimming at V came to 3 bases and at J to 6 bases, leaving 5 bases not matched to a gene. The CDR3 contains 15 residues. From germline, CDR1 is SGHAT and CDR2 FQNNGV. The full variable domain, its missing parts supplied by reference TRBV11-2 and TRBJ2-1, is EAGVAQSPRYKIIEKRQSVAFWCNPISGHATLYWYQQILGQGPKLLIQFQNNGVVDDSQLPKDRFSAERLKGVDSTLKIQPAKLEDSAVYLCASSFPSGGPNEQFFGPGTRLTVL.

V gene TRBV6-5 combines with J gene TRBJ2-5; a possible D gene is TRBD2 (6 bases). With 6 bases removed from V and 5 bases from J, the gap between germline ends came to 10 bases. CDR1 and CDR2 (germline): MNHEY, SVGAGI. The CDR3 contains 12 residues. CDR3 coding DNA: TGTGCCAGCAGCCGCACTAGCGAGACCCAGTACTTC. Its protein is CASSRTSETQYF.

J is TRBJ1-2 and V is TRBV24-1; D uncertain. The CDR3 contains 15 residues. Trimming shortened V by 5 bases and J by 6 bases, and 18 bases separated the two germline ends. The germline gives CDR1 KGHDR, CDR2 SFDVKD. CDR3 residues: CATSARPDGVNGYTF. Here the CDR3 DNA reads TGTGCCACCAGTGCACGTCCGGACGGGGTTAATGGCTACACCTTC.

J is TRBJ1-1 and V is TRBV6-5; the D is unclear. The CDR3 is 13 residues long. Per germline, CDR1 MNHEY and CDR2 SVGAGI. The V end was cut by 6 bases, the J end by 3 bases, with 11 bases between. Written as DNA, the CDR3 is TGTGCCAGCAGCCTCGGGTGGGACACTGAAGCTTTCTTT. This encodes CASSLGWDTEAFF.

The chain joins TRBV24-1 to TRBJ2-2; perhaps TRBD1 as D (6 bases). Germline V lookup: CDR1 KGHDR, CDR2 SFDVKD. This CDR3 contains 14 residues. Trimming took off 10 bases at V and 3 bases at J, with 14 bases between the two ends. The CDR3 DNA reads as TGTGCCACTAGGGACACCCAAGACACCGGGGAGCTGTTTTTT. Its translation is CATRDTQDTGELFF.

The chain joins TRBV7-9 to TRBJ1-2; the D is unclear. Germline loops: CDR1 SEHNR, CDR2 FQNEAQ (reference sequence). This CDR3 has 13 residues. Trimming shortened V by 2 bases and J by 4 bases, and 8 bases separated the two germline ends. The CDR3 DNA reads as TGTGCCAGCAGCTTAATGTGGAGCTATGGCTACACCTTC. Translating it yields CASSLMWSYGYTF.

The gene calls are TRBV4-3 and TRBJ1-4; perhaps TRBD1 as D (6 bases). Germline V gives CDR1 LGHNA, CDR2 YSLEER. This CDR3 has 16 residues. Trimming took 0 bases from V and 4 from J, leaving 12 bases between them. For the CDR3, the DNA is TGCGCCAGCAGCCAAGATGGCAGGGGTAATAATGAAAAACTGTTTTTT. Its translation is CASSQDGRGNNEKLFF.

Of note for this clone: The junction shows a germline mismatch at one end, possibly a read error. This sequence joins TRBV7-2 and TRBJ2-4; D is undetermined. Germline V CDR1 and CDR2: SGHTA, FQGNSA. The CDR3 spans 14 residues. CDR3 sequence reads: CASSLGPAQNIQYF. The CDR3 nucleotides read TGTGCCAGCAGCTTAGGGCCAGCCCAAAACATTCAGTACTTC.

The chain links TRBV5-1 to TRBJ2-3; 7 bases are a match to TRBD1. There are 17 residues in the CDR3. Germline assignment: CDR1 SGHRS and CDR2 YFSETQ. With V trimmed by 1 base and J by 8 bases, 16 bases remained unmatched. This CDR3 is CASSLRFATGVIGTQYF. The DNA for the CDR3 is TGCGCCAGCAGCTTGCGGTTCGCTACAGGGGTGATAGGTACGCAGTATTTT.

A remark on this clone: The junction differs from germline at one of its ends, possibly a read error. This chain connects TRBV3-1 (or the pseudogene TRBV3-2) to TRBJ1-2; tentative D call: TRBD1 (5 bases). Per germline, CDR1 LGHDT and CDR2 YNNKEL (reference sequence). This CDR3 spans 14 amino acids. The CDR3, as DNA: TGTGCCAGCTGCCATAGGCAGCAGGGCTATGGCTACACCTTC. As protein: CASCHRQQGYGYTF.

The V call is TRBV4-1, the J call TRBJ2-1, with TRBD1 as a possible D gene (5 bases). Germline lookup yields CDR1 MGHRA and CDR2 YSYEKL. This CDR3 comprises 13 residues. V shed 4 bases and J shed 10 bases, with 14 bases lying between them. This CDR3 reads CASSLRAPEEQFF. The CDR3 DNA is TGCGCCAGCAGCCTCAGGGCGCCCGAGGAGCAGTTCTTC.

The V gene is TRBV28, the J gene TRBJ2-5, with 11 bases aligning to TRBD1. Germline loops: CDR1 MDHEN, CDR2 SYDVKM. The CDR3 has 16 amino acids. V shed 6 bases, J shed 0 bases, and the junction held 6 bases outside the gene matches. CDR3 DNA: TGTGCCAGCAGGGAAGGACAGGGGGCGTACCAAGAGACCCAGTACTTC. It yields the protein CASREGQGAYQETQYF.

The chain is built from TRBV5-1 and TRBJ1-1; D is unresolved. Trimming shortened V by 6 bases and J by 3 bases, and 15 bases separated the two germline ends. The germline CDR1 and CDR2 sequences are SGHRS and YFSETQ. There are 14 residues in the CDR3. CDR3 coding DNA: TGCGCCAGCACTCAAACCCGGGATTACACTGAAGCTTTCTTT. It encodes CASTQTRDYTEAFF.